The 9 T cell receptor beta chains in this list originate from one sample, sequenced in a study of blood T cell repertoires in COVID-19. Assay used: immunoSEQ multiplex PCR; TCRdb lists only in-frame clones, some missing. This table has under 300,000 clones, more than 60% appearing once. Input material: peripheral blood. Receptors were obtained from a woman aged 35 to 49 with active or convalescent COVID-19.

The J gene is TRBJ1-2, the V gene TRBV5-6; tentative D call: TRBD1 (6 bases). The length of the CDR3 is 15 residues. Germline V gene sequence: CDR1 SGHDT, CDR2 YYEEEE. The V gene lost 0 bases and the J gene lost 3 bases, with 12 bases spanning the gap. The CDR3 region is CASSLAPGADYGYTF. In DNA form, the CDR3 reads TGTGCCAGCAGCTTGGCCCCAGGGGCTGACTATGGCTACACCTTC.

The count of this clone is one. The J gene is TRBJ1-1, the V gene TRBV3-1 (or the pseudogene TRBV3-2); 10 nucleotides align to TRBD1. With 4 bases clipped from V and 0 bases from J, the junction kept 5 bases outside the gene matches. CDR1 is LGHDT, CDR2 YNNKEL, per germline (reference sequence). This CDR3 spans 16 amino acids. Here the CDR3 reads CASSRGTGVLNTEAFF. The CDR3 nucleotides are TGTGCCAGCAGCCGGGGGACAGGGGTATTGAACACTGAAGCTTTCTTT.

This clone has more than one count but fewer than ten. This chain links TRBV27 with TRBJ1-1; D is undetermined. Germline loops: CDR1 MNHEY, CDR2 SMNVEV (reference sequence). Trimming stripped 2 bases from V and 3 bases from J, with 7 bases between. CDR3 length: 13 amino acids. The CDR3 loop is CASSLGRHTEAFF. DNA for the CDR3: TGTGCCAGCAGTTTAGGGAGACACACTGAAGCTTTCTTT.

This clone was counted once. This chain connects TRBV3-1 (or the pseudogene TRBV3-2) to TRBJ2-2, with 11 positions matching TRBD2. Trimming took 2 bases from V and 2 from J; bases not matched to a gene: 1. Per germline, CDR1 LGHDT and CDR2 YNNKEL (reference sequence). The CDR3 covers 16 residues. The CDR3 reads CASSQLAGGNTGELFF. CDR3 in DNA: TGTGCCAGCAGCCAACTAGCGGGGGGAAACACCGGGGAGCTGTTTTTT.

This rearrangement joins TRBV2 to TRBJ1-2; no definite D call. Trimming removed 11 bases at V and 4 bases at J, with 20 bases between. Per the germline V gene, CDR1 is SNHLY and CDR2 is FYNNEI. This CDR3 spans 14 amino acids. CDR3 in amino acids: CASGWRGSSYGYTF. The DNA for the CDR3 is TGTGCCTCGGGCTGGAGAGGGTCATCCTATGGCTACACCTTC.

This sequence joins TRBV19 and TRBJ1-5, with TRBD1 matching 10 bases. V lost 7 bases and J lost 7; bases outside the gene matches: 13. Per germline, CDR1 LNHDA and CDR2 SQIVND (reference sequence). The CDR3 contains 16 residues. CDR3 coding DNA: TGTGCCAGTACCCCGGGACAGGGGCCCGCAGTGCAGCCCCAGCATTTT. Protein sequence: CASTPGQGPAVQPQHF.

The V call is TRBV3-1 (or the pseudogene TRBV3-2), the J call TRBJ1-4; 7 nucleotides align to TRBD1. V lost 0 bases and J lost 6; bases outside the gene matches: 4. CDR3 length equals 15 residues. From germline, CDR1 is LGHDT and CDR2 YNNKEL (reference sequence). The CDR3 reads CASSQEVTGYEKLFF. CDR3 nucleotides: TGTGCCAGCAGCCAAGAAGTGACAGGGTATGAAAAACTGTTTTTT.

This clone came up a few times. The CDR3 is CASSVDRTNTEAFF. The DNA for the CDR3 is TGTGCCAGCAGCGTTGACAGGACGAACACTGAAGCTTTCTTT. The rearrangement joins TRBV5-6 to TRBJ1-1; tentatively, D is TRBD1 (6 bases). V lost 4 bases, J lost 1 base, and 11 bases lay in between. In germline, CDR1 is SGHDT, CDR2 YYEEEE. The CDR3 consists of 14 residues.

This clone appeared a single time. CDR3 DNA: TGTGCCAGCAGCCGAATAGCGGGACCCCGAGAGACCCAGTACTTC. It specifies CASSRIAGPRETQYF. J is TRBJ2-5 and V is TRBV3-1 (or the pseudogene TRBV3-2), with 8 bases matching TRBD2. Trimming removed 4 bases from V and 4 bases from J; junction bases left unmatched: 8. Germline V lookup: CDR1 LGHDT, CDR2 YNNKEL (reference sequence). The CDR3 extends over 15 amino acids.